What follows is one T cell receptor (beta chain) and its context. Its antigen remains unidentified. immunoSEQ v3.0 was run at survey level. Profiled with immunoSEQ multiplex PCR; TCRdb holds only in-frame clones, not every one. The table lists around 19,000 clones, more than 75% of them singletons. This specimen comes from a study of long-term antiretroviral therapy in people with HIV. On the study more broadly: Collection of the earliest samples took place about a decade ahead of the 2015 immediate-ART recommendation.

The CDR3 length is 18 residues. V was trimmed by 4 bases and J by 5 bases, leaving 27 bases between them. Germline CDR1 SGHNT, CDR2 YYREEE (reference sequence). Overall study results and limits: No data were available on ART adherence, viral resistance or therapy changes.

The sequences come from unsorted PBMCs, collected 2.6 years after starting antiretroviral therapy. This sequence joins TRBV5-4 and TRBJ2-5; possible D gene TRBD2, 5 bases. This receptor was taken from a woman between 45 and 60 years old with HIV. The CDR3 protein is CASSGGGTRKSLAETQYF. CDR3 bases: TGTGCCAGCAGCGGTGGCGGCACTAGGAAATCTTTAGCGGAGACCCAGTACTTC.